These 23 T cell receptor beta chains were sequenced from one sample in a study of technical replicates of blood from several donors. Clones were sequenced by immunoSEQ multiplex PCR, and TCRdb holds only the in-frame ones, with some missing. This sample carries some 87,000 clones, about 96% of them seen once, and the ten largest clones take around 0.31%. The sequencing input was T cells isolated from PBMCs. These receptors all stem from a human donor in good health.

The rearrangement links TRBV5-1 to TRBJ2-7, with TRBD1 identical over 8 bases. Germline values: CDR1 SGHRS, CDR2 YFSETQ. V dropped 0 bases and J dropped 0; count of bases not matched to a gene: 5. The CDR3 totals 16 residues. The CDR3 sequence is CASSLGAGGGSYEQYF. CDR3 nucleotides: TGCGCCAGCAGCTTGGGTGCAGGGGGCGGCTCCTACGAGCAGTACTTC.

The CDR3 loop reads CASSLVAGGDTQYF. The CDR3 DNA follows: TGTGCCAGCAGCTTAGTAGCGGGTGGGGATACGCAGTATTTT. The rearrangement joins TRBV7-9 to TRBJ2-3; 7 bases align to TRBD2. CDR3 size: 14 residues. CDR1 is SEHNR and CDR2 is FQNEAQ in the germline V gene (reference sequence). Trimming at V came to 1 base and at J to 6 bases, leaving 4 bases not matched to a gene.

The rearrangement joins TRBV5-8 to TRBJ1-2, with a possible D match to TRBD1 (6 bases). The CDR3 sequence is 14 residues long. Germline CDR1 SGHTS, CDR2 YDEGEE. V lost 7 bases and J lost 2, with 15 bases in between. In DNA form, the CDR3 reads TGTGCCAGCGAAAACAGGGTAGCGAACTATGGCTACACCTTC. Its protein is CASENRVANYGYTF.

The V and J genes are TRBV9 and TRBJ2-7; 7 nucleotides line up with TRBD2. CDR3 length: 16 residues. CDR1 and CDR2 (germline): SGDLS, YYNGEE. V was pared by 4 bases and J by 6 bases, with 16 bases of the junction left unmatched. CDR3 amino acids: CASSNSPSAGAPEQYF. The CDR3 DNA reads TGTGCCAGCAGCAACAGCCCATCGGCGGGAGCCCCCGAGCAGTACTTC.

The chain has TRBV5-6 and TRBJ2-7; no clear D. From germline, CDR1 is SGHDT and CDR2 YYEEEE. Trimming pared 1 base from V and 3 bases from J, leaving 8 bases between. There are 13 residues in the CDR3. The CDR3 DNA reads TGTGCCAGCAGCTTGACTACACTCTACGAGCAGTACTTC. The encoded protein is CASSLTTLYEQYF.

The gene calls are TRBV21-1 and TRBJ1-1; TRBD1 is taken as the D call from the table, unchecked against the DNA. TRBV21-1 is tagged as a pseudogene. CDR3 length: 17 residues. The CDR3 here is CASSKGGTGCMNTEAFF. CDR3 DNA: TGTGCCAGCAGCAAAGGGGGGACAGGGTGTATGAACACTGAAGCTTTCTTT.

V gene TRBV7-8 combines with J gene TRBJ2-7, with a weak D call TRBD2 (5 bases). This CDR3 has 9 residues. V was trimmed by 10 bases and J by 10 bases, leaving 11 bases between them. Germline V CDR1 and CDR2: SGHVS, FQNEAQ. The CDR3 DNA follows: TGTGCCAAAAGGAGGAAACAGTACTTC. The encoded protein is CAKRRKQYF.

V usage is TRBV11-1 and J usage is TRBJ1-3; 8 bases are a match to TRBD1. V dropped 3 bases and J dropped 0; count of bases not matched to a gene: 1. CDR3 length equals 15 residues. Germline CDR1 and CDR2: SGHAT and FQDESV (reference sequence). CDR3 in amino acids: CASSLGQVSGNTIYF. The DNA of the CDR3 is TGTGCCAGCAGCTTGGGACAGGTCTCTGGAAACACCATATATTTT. The complete variable domain, with remaining parts taken from reference TRBV11-1 and TRBJ1-3, reads EAEVAQSPRYKITEKSQAVAFWCDPISGHATLYWYRQILGQGPELLVQFQDESVVDDSQLPKDRFSAERLKGVDSTLKIQPAELGDSAMYLCASSLGQVSGNTIYFGEGSWLTVV.

V is TRBV2 and J is TRBJ2-7, with 11 bases that match TRBD1. With V trimmed by 8 bases and J by 4 bases, 4 bases remained unmatched. This CDR3 region has 13 residues. Germline V gene data show CDR1 as SNHLY and CDR2 as FYNNEI. The DNA for the CDR3 is TGTGCCAGCTCCGGGACAGGGGGTTACGAGCAGTACTTC. Amino acid sequence: CASSGTGGYEQYF.

The chain employs TRBV7-2 and TRBJ1-2; TRBD1 is a possible D gene (5 bases). The germline CDR1 and CDR2 sequences are SGHTA and FQGNSA. This CDR3 has 15 amino acids. V lost 5 bases and J 0 bases, leaving 13 bases between the germline ends. The CDR3 here is CASSHIQDPNYGYTF. DNA for the CDR3: TGTGCCAGCAGCCATATACAGGATCCTAACTATGGCTACACCTTC.

The V gene is TRBV7-9, the J gene TRBJ1-1, with unresolved D. The V end was cut by 3 bases, the J end by 3 bases, with 5 bases between. Per the germline V gene, CDR1 is SEHNR and CDR2 is FQNEAQ (reference sequence). This CDR3 comprises 12 residues. The CDR3 bases are TGTGCCAGCAGCTTCGGGGACACTGAAGCTTTCTTT. Translation: CASSFGDTEAFF.

V gene TRBV2 combines with J gene TRBJ2-3; 9 bases align to TRBD2. V dropped 2 bases and J dropped 6; count of bases not matched to a gene: 6. From germline, CDR1 is SNHLY and CDR2 FYNNEI. The CDR3 length is 15 residues. Written as DNA, the CDR3 is TGTGCCAGCAGTGAATTCGTTAGCGGGAGTGATACGCAGTATTTT. Protein product: CASSEFVSGSDTQYF.

The V call is TRBV13, the J call TRBJ2-1; TRBD1 might be the D (5 bases). V was pared by 3 bases and J by 12 bases, with 12 bases between. Germline CDR1 reads PRHDT; CDR2 reads FYEKMQ (reference sequence). The CDR3 has 12 residues. CDR3 sequence (DNA): TGTGCCAGCAGCTTCAGGGATGGCGCGCAGTTCTTC. This codes for CASSFRDGAQFF. The entire variable domain, with the rest obtained from reference TRBV13 and TRBJ2-1, is as follows: AAGVIQSPRHLIKEKRETATLKCYPIPRHDTVYWYQQGPGQDPQFLISFYEKMQSDKGSIPDRFSAQQFSDYHSELNMSSLELGDSALYFCASSFRDGAQFFGPGTRLTVL.

The CDR3 loop reads CASSQEVTSRTDTQYF. CDR3 sequence (DNA): TGCGCCAGCAGCCAAGAGGTCACTAGCCGCACAGATACGCAGTATTTT. The genes are TRBV4-1 and TRBJ2-3; tentative D call: TRBD2 (6 bases). The CDR3 is made up of 16 amino acids. Trimming left V 0 bases short and J 1 base short, with 11 bases between. Germline values: CDR1 MGHRA, CDR2 YSYEKL.

The genes are TRBV7-2 and TRBJ2-2; 7 bases align to TRBD1. Trimming cost V 5 bases and J 3 bases; bases outside gene matches: 6. The CDR3 contains 15 residues. Germline CDR1 and CDR2: SGHTA and FQGNSA. CDR3 sequence reads: CASSMTGLDTGELFF. In DNA form, the CDR3 reads TGTGCCAGCAGCATGACAGGGTTGGACACCGGGGAGCTGTTTTTT. Looking up the rest from reference TRBV7-2 and TRBJ2-2 gives the full variable domain: GAGVSQSPSNKVTEKGKDVELRCDPISGHTALYWYRQSLGQGLEFLIYFQGNSAPDKSGLPSDRFSAERTGGSVSTLTIQRTQQEDSAVYLCASSMTGLDTGELFFGEGSRLTVL.

This chain uses TRBV10-3 with TRBJ2-7; no definite D call. The CDR3 length is 11 residues. Germline V lookup: CDR1 ENHRY, CDR2 SYGVKD. Trimming took 6 bases from V and 4 from J, leaving 7 bases between them. DNA of the CDR3: TGTGCCATCAGCCCTTCGTACGAGCAGTACTTC. Its translation: CAISPSYEQYF.

The chain joins TRBV5-1 to TRBJ2-5; 8 bases fit TRBD2. CDR3 size: 17 residues. V dropped 0 bases and J dropped 4; count of bases not matched to a gene: 11. Germline V lookup: CDR1 SGHRS, CDR2 YFSETQ. Here the CDR3 reads CASSLAGGDGGGETQYF. CDR3 bases: TGCGCCAGCAGCTTGGCCGGGGGGGACGGCGGGGGAGAGACCCAGTACTTC.

The CDR3 DNA reads TGTGCCAGCAGCTTCCACGGTTGGGATACGCAGTATTTT. This gives the protein CASSFHGWDTQYF. The rearrangement links TRBV7-2 to TRBJ2-3, with D unresolved. The germline CDR1 and CDR2 sequences are SGHTA and FQGNSA. The germline V and J ends were trimmed by 3 bases and 6 bases, with 10 bases remaining between them. This CDR3 region has 13 residues.

The chain recombines TRBV21-1 with TRBJ2-7; the DNA was not compared with TRBD2, the D call given in the table. TRBV21-1 is described as a pseudogene. The CDR3 is 21 residues long. The CDR3 DNA follows: TGTGCCAGCAGCAAAGGACAAATAGCAGGTTCGTTCCGGGGGACCCACTACGAGCAGTACTTC. Translated: CASSKGQIAGSFRGTHYEQYF.

CDR3 loop: CASTSSGISTDTQYF. CDR3 in DNA: TGTGCCAGCACTTCTAGCGGGATTAGCACAGATACGCAGTATTTT. The chain carries TRBV7-9 and TRBJ2-3; 9 bases map to TRBD2. The J segment lost 0 bases and the V segment lost 7 bases, leaving 5 bases of the junction unmatched. The CDR3 is 15 residues long. The V gene's germline CDR1 is SEHNR and CDR2 FQNEAQ (reference sequence).

V and J are TRBV6-5 and TRBJ2-4, with D possibly TRBD1 on 5 matching bases. The CDR3 covers 12 residues. Trimming removed 8 bases at V and 6 bases at J, with 11 bases between. Looked up from germline, CDR1 is MNHEY and CDR2 is SVGAGI. CDR3 sequence reads: CASLGRGNIQYF. In DNA form, the CDR3 reads TGTGCCAGCTTAGGAAGGGGAAACATTCAGTACTTC.

This clone was observed a handful of times. The chain links TRBV5-4 to TRBJ1-1; no definite D call. The germline V gene has CDR1 SGHNT and CDR2 YYREEE (reference sequence). The CDR3 spans 14 residues. V lost 0 bases and J 4 bases, leaving 10 bases between the germline ends. The CDR3 DNA reads TGTGCCAGCAGCTTGGCGGCAGACTCCACTGAAGCTTTCTTT. It specifies CASSLAADSTEAFF.

The chain has TRBV19 and TRBJ2-1; 10 positions agree with TRBD2. Germline trimming cut 5 bases from V and 5 bases from J; bases unmatched to any gene: 3. The CDR3 spans 14 residues. From germline, CDR1 is LNHDA and CDR2 SQIVND (reference sequence). CDR3 protein: CASSFLAGDNEQFF. CDR3 in DNA: TGTGCCAGTAGTTTTCTAGCGGGGGACAATGAGCAGTTCTTC.